Below, 12 T cell receptor beta chains from the same sample are listed, as sequenced in a study of graft-versus-host responses after intestinal transplantation. Antigen specificity for these receptors is unknown. Libraries were prepared by immunoSEQ multiplex PCR; TCRdb keeps only in-frame clonotypes and omits some of them. The data show around 120,000 clones, with 90% seen just once and about 0.18% held by the top ten. This sample comprised unstimulated CD4+ T cells sorted from spleen or lymph node cells, obtained before intestinal transplant. The source of these receptors is a human donor who received an intestinal transplant.

CDR3 nucleotide sequence: TGTGCCAGCAGCGTAGCGTGGCAGGGTTCCTACGAGCAGTACTTC. Protein product: CASSVAWQGSYEQYF. J is TRBJ2-7 and V is TRBV9, with D tentatively TRBD1 (5 bases). The germline V and J ends were trimmed by 0 bases and 1 base, with 11 bases remaining between them. The CDR3 covers 15 residues. CDR1 and CDR2 (germline): SGDLS, YYNGEE.

This chain connects TRBV2 to TRBJ1-1; possibly TRBD1 for D (5 bases). Between the trimmed V and J ends, which lost 6 bases and 5 bases, there was a span of 10 bases. CDR3 length: 12 residues. Per germline, CDR1 SNHLY and CDR2 FYNNEI. The CDR3 bases are TGTGCCAGCAGGGGGCGCGTTACTGAAGCTTTCTTT. It yields the protein CASRGRVTEAFF.

The J gene is TRBJ1-5, the V gene TRBV28; 10 bases match TRBD1. J gave up 3 bases and V 6 bases, and 8 bases lay outside the gene matches. Looked up from germline, CDR1 is MDHEN and CDR2 is SYDVKM. The CDR3 is 16 amino acids. DNA for the CDR3: TGTGCCAGCAGGGACTTCGACAGGGGGCTCAATCAGCCCCAGCATTTT. Its translation: CASRDFDRGLNQPQHF.

V gene TRBV28 combines with J gene TRBJ1-2; D is uncertain. This CDR3 comprises 12 residues. The germline V and J ends were trimmed by 4 bases and 8 bases, with 11 bases remaining between them. In germline, CDR1 is MDHEN, CDR2 SYDVKM. In nucleotides, the CDR3 is TGTGCCAGCAGTTCCTCAACAGCCGGCTACACCTTC. Translating gives CASSSSTAGYTF.

The CDR3 DNA follows: TGTGCCAGCAAGGTACAGGGTTTCTATGGCTACACCTTC. This sequence encodes CASKVQGFYGYTF. The chain couples TRBV2 to TRBJ1-2; maybe TRBD1 (6 bases). Germline-derived CDR1 and CDR2 are SNHLY and FYNNEI. This CDR3 comprises 13 residues. The germline V and J ends were trimmed by 7 bases and 4 bases, with 13 bases remaining between them.

The chain couples TRBV10-3 to TRBJ2-5; 7 bases fit TRBD2. Germline V CDR1 and CDR2: ENHRY, SYGVKD. V lost 2 bases to trimming and J lost 5 bases; unmatched junction nucleotides: 14. The CDR3 runs to 17 residues. The CDR3 is CAISETTKRGPPETQYF. CDR3 coding DNA: TGTGCCATCAGTGAGACGACCAAGCGGGGCCCGCCGGAGACCCAGTACTTC.

J is TRBJ2-2 and V is TRBV15, with 9 bases identical to TRBD1. This CDR3 has 14 amino acids. V lost 3 bases to trimming and J lost 4 bases; unmatched junction nucleotides: 0. In germline, CDR1 is LNHNV, CDR2 YYDKDF (reference sequence). The CDR3 loop is CATSRDRGTGELFF. Written as DNA, the CDR3 is TGTGCCACCAGCAGGGACAGGGGCACCGGGGAGCTGTTTTTT.

For the CDR3, the DNA is TGTGCCAGCAGCTCCCGGGACACCCTAGATTATGGCTACACCTTC. Residues: CASSSRDTLDYGYTF. The rearrangement links TRBV9 to TRBJ1-2; possible D gene TRBD1, 6 bases. CDR3 length equals 15 residues. V lost 4 bases and J lost 5, with 18 bases in between. CDR1 SGDLS and CDR2 YYNGEE come from the germline V gene.

The count of this clone is one. V usage is TRBV14 and J usage is TRBJ1-2; possibly TRBD1 for D (6 bases). Trimming pared 5 bases from V and 4 bases from J, leaving 17 bases between. Germline CDR1 is SGHDN and CDR2 is FVKESK. The CDR3 has 15 residues. The CDR3 is CASSWGGARSYGYTF. The CDR3 DNA reads TGTGCCAGCAGCTGGGGGGGGGCGCGGAGCTATGGCTACACCTTC.

This sequence joins TRBV7-6 and TRBJ1-2; no clear D. Germline V gives CDR1 SGHVS, CDR2 FNYEAQ. V dropped 5 bases and J dropped 0 bases, with 10 bases sitting between them. The CDR3 runs 14 residues. CDR3 protein: CASSTYPSNYGYTF. Here the CDR3 DNA reads TGTGCCAGCAGCACCTACCCATCTAACTATGGCTACACCTTC. Using reference TRBV7-6 and TRBJ1-2 for the parts outside the CDR3, the full variable domain is GAGVSQSPRYKVTKRGQDVALRCDPISGHVSLYWYRQALGQGPEFLTYFNYEAQQDKSGLPNDRFSAERPEGSISTLTIQRTEQRDSAMYRCASSTYPSNYGYTFGSGTRLTVV.

The chain couples TRBV10-2 to TRBJ2-1; 10 bases match TRBD1. J gave up 3 bases and V 8 bases, and 1 base lay outside the gene matches. The V gene's germline CDR1 is WSHSY and CDR2 SAAADI. The CDR3 consists of 13 residues. CDR3 bases: TGCGCCAGCCGGGACAGGGGCTACAATGAGCAGTTCTTC. Translation: CASRDRGYNEQFF.

This clone was seen a single time. This chain uses TRBV4-1 with TRBJ2-1; D is possibly TRBD2 (5 bases). This CDR3 region has 19 residues. V lost 0 bases, J lost 0 bases, and 18 bases lay in between. Germline CDR1 and CDR2: MGHRA and YSYEKL. CDR3 bases: TGCGCCAGCAGCCAAGATCCCGGGATAGGGCAGGCCTCCTACAATGAGCAGTTCTTC. The encoded protein is CASSQDPGIGQASYNEQFF.